The 2 T cell receptor beta chains reported below all come from one sample, sequenced in a study of beta chain features in type 1 diabetes. The sequenced template was cDNA made from the entire isolated RNA. The assay was immunoSEQ multiplex PCR, and TCRdb's table has in-frame clones only and misses some. The sample yields under 300,000 clones, under 8.5% seen once. Sequences were obtained from central memory CD4+ T cells from blood. These receptors were collected from a woman aged 18-29 years in good health.

This clone was counted at least ten times. The genes are TRBV7-2 and TRBJ2-7; tentative D call: TRBD2 (6 bases). The germline V gene has CDR1 SGHTA and CDR2 FQGNSA. This CDR3 region has 12 residues. V lost 3 bases and J lost 7, with 10 bases in between. The CDR3 loop reads CASSFGRGEQYF. CDR3 sequence (DNA): TGTGCCAGCAGCTTCGGGAGAGGGGAGCAGTACTTC.

This sequence joins TRBV2 and TRBJ2-3; D ambiguous. V shed 2 bases and J shed 0 bases, with 9 bases lying between them. CDR1 and CDR2 (germline): SNHLY, FYNNEI. This CDR3 has 15 residues. This CDR3 reads CASSERWSSTDTQYF. The CDR3 DNA reads TGTGCCAGCAGTGAAAGGTGGAGTAGCACAGATACGCAGTATTTT. The complete variable domain, with remaining parts taken from reference TRBV2 and TRBJ2-3, reads EPEVTQTPSHQVTQMGQEVILRCVPISNHLYFYWYRQILGQKVEFLVSFYNNEISEKSEIFDDQFSVERPDGSNFTLKIRSTKLEDSAMYFCASSERWSSTDTQYFGPGTRLTVL.